This T cell receptor (beta chain) was sequenced in a study of T cell responses to AZD1222 COVID-19 vaccine. Sequenced by immunoSEQ multiplex PCR; TCRdb stores in-frame clones only, minus some. The sample lists under 100,000 clones, 80% to 90% occurring once. CDR3 length: 15 residues. V was pared by 4 bases and J by 1 base, with 12 bases between. The germline V gene has CDR1 SGHRS and CDR2 YFSETQ. This clonotype originated in an adult who received the AZD1222 COVID-19 vaccine. Sequencing used peripheral blood, obtained 28 days after the second AZD1222 dose. The chain couples TRBV5-1 to TRBJ2-4; D possibly matches TRBD1 or TRBD2 (5 bases each). The CDR3: CASSPLRGAKNIQYF. CDR3 DNA sequence: TGCGCCAGCAGCCCCCTACGGGGCGCCAAAAACATTCAGTACTTC.